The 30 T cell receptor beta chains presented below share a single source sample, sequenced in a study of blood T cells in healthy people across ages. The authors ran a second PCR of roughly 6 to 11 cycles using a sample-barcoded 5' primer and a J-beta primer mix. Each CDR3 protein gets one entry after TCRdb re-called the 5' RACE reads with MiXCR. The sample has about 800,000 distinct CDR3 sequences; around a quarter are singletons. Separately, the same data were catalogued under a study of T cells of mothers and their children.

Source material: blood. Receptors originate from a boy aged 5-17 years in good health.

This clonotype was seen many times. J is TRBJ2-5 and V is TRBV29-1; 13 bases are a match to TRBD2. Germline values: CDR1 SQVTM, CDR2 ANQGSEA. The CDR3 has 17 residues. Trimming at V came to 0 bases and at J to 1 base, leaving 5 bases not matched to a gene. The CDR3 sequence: CSVEDLGLAGAQETQYF. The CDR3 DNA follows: TGCAGCGTTGAAGACCTTGGACTAGCGGGAGCCCAAGAGACCCAGTACTTC. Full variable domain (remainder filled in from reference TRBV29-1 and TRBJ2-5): SAVISQKPSRDICQRGTSLTIQCQVDSQVTMMFWYRQQPGQSLTLIATANQGSEATYESGFVIDKFPISRPNLTFSTLTVSNMSPEDSSIYLCSVEDLGLAGAQETQYFGPGTRLLVL.

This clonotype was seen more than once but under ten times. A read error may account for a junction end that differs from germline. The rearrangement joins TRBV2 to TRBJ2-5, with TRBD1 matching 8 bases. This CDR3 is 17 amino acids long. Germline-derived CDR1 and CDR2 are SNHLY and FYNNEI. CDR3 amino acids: CASSENPQGASREAQYF. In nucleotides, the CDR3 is TGTGCCAGCAGTGAAAACCCCCAGGGGGCTTCGCGAGAGGCCCAGTACTTC.

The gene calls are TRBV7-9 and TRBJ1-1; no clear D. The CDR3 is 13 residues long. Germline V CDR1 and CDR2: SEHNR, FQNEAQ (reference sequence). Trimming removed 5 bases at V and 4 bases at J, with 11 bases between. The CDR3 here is CASSPPLTTEAFF. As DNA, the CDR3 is TGTGCCAGCAGCCCCCCACTCACCACTGAAGCTTTCTTT.

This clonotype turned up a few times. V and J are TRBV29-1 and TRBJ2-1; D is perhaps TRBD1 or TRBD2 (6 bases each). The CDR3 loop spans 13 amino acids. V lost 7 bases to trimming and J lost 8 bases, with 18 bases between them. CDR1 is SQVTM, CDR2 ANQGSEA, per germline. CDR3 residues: CSAGANIPDEQFF. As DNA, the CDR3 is TGCAGCGCGGGGGCCAACATCCCCGATGAGCAGTTCTTC.

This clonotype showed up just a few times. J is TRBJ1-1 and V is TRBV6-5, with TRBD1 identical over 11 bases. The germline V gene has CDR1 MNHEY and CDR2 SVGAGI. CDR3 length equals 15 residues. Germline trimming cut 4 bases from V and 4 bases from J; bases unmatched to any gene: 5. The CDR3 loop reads CASSSAGTGGTEAFF. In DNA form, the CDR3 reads TGTGCCAGCAGTTCCGCCGGGACAGGGGGCACTGAAGCTTTCTTT.

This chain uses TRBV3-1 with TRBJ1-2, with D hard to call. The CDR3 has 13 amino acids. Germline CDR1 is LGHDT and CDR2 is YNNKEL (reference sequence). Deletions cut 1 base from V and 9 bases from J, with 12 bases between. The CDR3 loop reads CASSQAGPGSYTF. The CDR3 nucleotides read TGTGCCAGCAGCCAAGCCGGGCCAGGCAGCTACACCTTC.

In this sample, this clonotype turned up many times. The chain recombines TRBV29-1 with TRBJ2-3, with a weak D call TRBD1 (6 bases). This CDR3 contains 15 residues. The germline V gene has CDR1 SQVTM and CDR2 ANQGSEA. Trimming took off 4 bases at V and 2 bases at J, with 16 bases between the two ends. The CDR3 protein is CSVVPEQGTTDTQYF. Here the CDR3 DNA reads TGCAGCGTTGTCCCCGAACAGGGCACCACAGATACGCAGTATTTT.

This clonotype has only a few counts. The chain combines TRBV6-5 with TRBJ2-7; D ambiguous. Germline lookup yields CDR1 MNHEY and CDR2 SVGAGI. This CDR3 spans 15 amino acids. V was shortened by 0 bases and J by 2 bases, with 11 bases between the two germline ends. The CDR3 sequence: CASSYSNWGTYEQYF. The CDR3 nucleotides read TGTGCCAGCAGTTACTCGAATTGGGGAACCTACGAGCAGTACTTC.

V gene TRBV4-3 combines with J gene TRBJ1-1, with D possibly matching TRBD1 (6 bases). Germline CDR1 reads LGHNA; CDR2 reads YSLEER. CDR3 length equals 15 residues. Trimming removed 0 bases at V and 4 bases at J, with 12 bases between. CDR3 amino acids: CASSQDPRGGTEAFF. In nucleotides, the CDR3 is TGCGCCAGCAGCCAAGATCCTAGGGGGGGCACTGAAGCTTTCTTT.

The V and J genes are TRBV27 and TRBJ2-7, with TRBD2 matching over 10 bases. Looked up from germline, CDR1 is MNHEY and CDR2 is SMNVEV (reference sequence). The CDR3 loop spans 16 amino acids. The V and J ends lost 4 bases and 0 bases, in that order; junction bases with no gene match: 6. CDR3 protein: CASSSYRTSGSYEQYF. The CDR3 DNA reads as TGTGCCAGCAGTTCATACAGGACTAGCGGCTCCTACGAGCAGTACTTC.

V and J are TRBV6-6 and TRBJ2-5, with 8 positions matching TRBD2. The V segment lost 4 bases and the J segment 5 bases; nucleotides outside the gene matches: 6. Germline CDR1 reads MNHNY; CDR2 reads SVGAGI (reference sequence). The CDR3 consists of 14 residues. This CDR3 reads CASSCGGRGETQYF. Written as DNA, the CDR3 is TGTGCCAGCAGTTGCGGGGGGCGAGGGGAGACCCAGTACTTC.

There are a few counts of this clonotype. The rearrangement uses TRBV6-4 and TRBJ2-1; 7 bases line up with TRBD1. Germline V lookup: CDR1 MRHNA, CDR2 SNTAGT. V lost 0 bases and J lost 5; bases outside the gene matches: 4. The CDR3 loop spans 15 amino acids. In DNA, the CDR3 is TGTGCCAGCAGTGACTCGGGGGACAGTAACAATGAGCAGTTCTTC. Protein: CASSDSGDSNNEQFF.

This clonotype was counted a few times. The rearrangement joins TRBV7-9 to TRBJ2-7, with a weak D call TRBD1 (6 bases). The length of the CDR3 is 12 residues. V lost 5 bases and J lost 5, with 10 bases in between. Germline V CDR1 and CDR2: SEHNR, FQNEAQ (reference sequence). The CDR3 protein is CASSQKGDEQYF. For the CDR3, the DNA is TGTGCCAGCAGCCAGAAGGGGGACGAGCAGTACTTC. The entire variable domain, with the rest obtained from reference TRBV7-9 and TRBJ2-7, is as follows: DTGVSQNPRHKITKRGQNVTFRCDPISEHNRLYWYRQTLGQGPEFLTYFQNEAQLEKSRLLSDRFSAERPKGSFSTLEIQRTEQGDSAMYLCASSQKGDEQYFGPGTRLTVT.

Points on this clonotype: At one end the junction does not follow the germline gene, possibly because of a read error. Here the CDR3 DNA reads TGTGCCAGCAGTTGCAGTGAACTAGCGGGCTCAGAGATCCAGTACTTC. Protein sequence: CASSCSELAGSEIQYF. The genes are TRBV6-5 and TRBJ2-5, with 9 nucleotides matching TRBD2. Germline V gene sequence: CDR1 MNHEY, CDR2 SVGAGI. The CDR3 is made up of 16 amino acids.

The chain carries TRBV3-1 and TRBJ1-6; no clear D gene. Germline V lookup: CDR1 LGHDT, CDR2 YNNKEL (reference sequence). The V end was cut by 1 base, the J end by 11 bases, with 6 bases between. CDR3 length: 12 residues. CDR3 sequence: CASSQGSTPLHF. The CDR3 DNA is TGTGCCAGCAGCCAAGGTTCGACACCCCTCCACTTT.

CDR3 bases: TGTGCCAGCAGCTTAGCGCGGAGGGAAGGCTACACCTTC. Amino acids: CASSLARREGYTF. V is TRBV7-9 and J is TRBJ1-2; D remains ambiguous. This CDR3 contains 13 residues. Germline values: CDR1 SEHNR, CDR2 FQNEAQ (reference sequence). Trimming took off 0 bases at V and 8 bases at J, with 10 bases between the two ends.

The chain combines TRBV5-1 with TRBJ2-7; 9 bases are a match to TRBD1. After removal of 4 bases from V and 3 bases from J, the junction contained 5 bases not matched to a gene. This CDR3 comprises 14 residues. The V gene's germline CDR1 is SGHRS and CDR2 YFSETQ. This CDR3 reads CASSVSGQGYEQYF. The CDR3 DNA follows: TGCGCCAGCAGCGTTTCGGGACAGGGCTACGAGCAGTACTTC.

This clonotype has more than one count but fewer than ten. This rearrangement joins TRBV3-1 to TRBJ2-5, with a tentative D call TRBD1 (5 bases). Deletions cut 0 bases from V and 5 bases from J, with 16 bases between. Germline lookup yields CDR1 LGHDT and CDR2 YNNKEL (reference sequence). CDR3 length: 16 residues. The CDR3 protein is CASSQEVGARWETQYF. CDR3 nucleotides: TGTGCCAGCAGCCAAGAAGTTGGGGCTCGTTGGGAGACCCAGTACTTC.

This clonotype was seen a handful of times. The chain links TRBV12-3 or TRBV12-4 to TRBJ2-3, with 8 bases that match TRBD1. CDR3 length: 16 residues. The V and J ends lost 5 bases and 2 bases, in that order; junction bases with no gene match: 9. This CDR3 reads CASSPGTGAHTDTQYF. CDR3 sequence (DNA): TGTGCCAGCAGTCCCGGGACAGGAGCACACACAGATACGCAGTATTTT.

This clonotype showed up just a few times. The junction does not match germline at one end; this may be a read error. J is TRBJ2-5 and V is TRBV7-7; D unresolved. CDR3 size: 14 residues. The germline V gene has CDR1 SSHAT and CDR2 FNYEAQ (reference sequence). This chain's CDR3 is CASSFAGSAETQYF. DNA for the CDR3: TGTGCTAGCAGCTTCGCTGGCTCCGCGGAGACCCAGTACTTC.

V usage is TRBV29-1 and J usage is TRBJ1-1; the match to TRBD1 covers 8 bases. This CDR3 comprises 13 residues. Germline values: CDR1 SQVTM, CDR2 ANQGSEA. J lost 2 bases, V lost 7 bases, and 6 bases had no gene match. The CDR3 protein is CSARTGTNTEAFF. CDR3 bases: TGCAGCGCTCGGACAGGGACTAACACTGAAGCTTTCTTT.

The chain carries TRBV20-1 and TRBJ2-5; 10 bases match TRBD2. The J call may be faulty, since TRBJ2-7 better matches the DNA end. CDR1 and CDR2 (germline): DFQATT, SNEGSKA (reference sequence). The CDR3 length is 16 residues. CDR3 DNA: TGCAGTGCCCAACAGGCTAGCGGGGGCCCTCTAATCGAGCAGTACTTC. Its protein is CSAQQASGGPLIEQYF.

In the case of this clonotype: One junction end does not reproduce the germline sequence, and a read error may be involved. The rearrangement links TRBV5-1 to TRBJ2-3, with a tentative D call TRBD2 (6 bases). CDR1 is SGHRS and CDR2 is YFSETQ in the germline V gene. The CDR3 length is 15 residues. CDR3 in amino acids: CAGRQLEGTGDTQYF. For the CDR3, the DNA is TGCGCCGGCAGGCAACTGGAGGGGACTGGGGATACGCAGTATTTT.

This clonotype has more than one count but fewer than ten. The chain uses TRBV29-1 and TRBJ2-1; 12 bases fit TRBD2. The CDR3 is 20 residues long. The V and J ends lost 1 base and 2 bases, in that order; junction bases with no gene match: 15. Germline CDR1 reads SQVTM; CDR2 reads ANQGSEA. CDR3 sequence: CSVEGDGPGLAGLPYNEQFF. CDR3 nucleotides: TGCAGCGTTGAAGGGGACGGACCGGGACTAGCGGGCCTCCCCTACAATGAGCAGTTCTTC.

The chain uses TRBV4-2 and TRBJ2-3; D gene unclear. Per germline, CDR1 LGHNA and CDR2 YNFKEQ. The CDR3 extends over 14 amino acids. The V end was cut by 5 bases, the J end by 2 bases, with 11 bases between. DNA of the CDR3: TGTGCCAGCAGCAAACGGACCCTCACAGATACGCAGTATTTT. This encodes CASSKRTLTDTQYF.

This chain's CDR3 is CASSLPGQGMEQYF. CDR3 DNA sequence: TGTGCCAGCAGTTTACCGGGACAGGGCATGGAGCAGTACTTC. V and J are TRBV7-9 and TRBJ2-7, with 9 bases matching TRBD1. V lost 6 bases and J lost 7; bases outside the gene matches: 10. The CDR3 extends over 14 amino acids. Germline-derived CDR1 and CDR2 are SEHNR and FQNEAQ (reference sequence).

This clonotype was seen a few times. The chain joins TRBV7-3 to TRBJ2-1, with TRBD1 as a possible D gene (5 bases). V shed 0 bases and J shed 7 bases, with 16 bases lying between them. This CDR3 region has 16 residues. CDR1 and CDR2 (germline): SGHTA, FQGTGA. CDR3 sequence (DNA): TGTGCCAGCAGCTTAACAATCGGTAGGGGCCCTAATGAGCAGTTCTTC. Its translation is CASSLTIGRGPNEQFF.

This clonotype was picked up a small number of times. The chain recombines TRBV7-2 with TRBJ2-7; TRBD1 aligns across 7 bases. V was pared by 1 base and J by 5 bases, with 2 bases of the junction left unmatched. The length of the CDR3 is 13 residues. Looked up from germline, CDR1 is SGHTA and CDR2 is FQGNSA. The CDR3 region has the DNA TGTGCCAGCAGCTTAGGACAGGGCCACGAGCAGTACTTC. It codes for CASSLGQGHEQYF.

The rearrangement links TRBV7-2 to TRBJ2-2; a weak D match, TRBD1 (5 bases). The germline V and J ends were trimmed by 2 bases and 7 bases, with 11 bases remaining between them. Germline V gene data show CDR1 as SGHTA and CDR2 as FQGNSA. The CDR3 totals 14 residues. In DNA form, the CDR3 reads TGTGCCAGCAGCTTACAGGGCTGGGGCGGGGAGCTGTTTTTT. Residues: CASSLQGWGGELFF.

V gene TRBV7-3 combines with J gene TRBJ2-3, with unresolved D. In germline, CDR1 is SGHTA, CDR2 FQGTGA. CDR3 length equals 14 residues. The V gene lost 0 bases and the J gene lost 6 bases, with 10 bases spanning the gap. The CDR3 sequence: CASSLTRPGDTQYF. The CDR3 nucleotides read TGTGCCAGCAGCTTAACCAGGCCCGGGGATACGCAGTATTTT. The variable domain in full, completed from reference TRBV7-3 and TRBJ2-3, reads GAGVSQTPSNKVTEKGKYVELRCDPISGHTALYWYRQSLGQGPEFLIYFQGTGAADDSGLPNDRFFAVRPEGSVSTLKIQRTERGDSAVYLCASSLTRPGDTQYFGPGTRLTVL.